This entry lists 19 T cell receptor beta chains sequenced from one sample in a study of T cell repertoires in cytomegalovirus infection. MiXCR was run by TCRdb on the reads, yielding one entry per CDR3 protein. The sample carries 290,000 or so distinct CDR3 sequences, about a tenth recorded once. Sequencing was performed on PBMCs. The receptor set was obtained from a human donor in good health (CMV status not recorded). Some clones in this sample may be carry-over from other donors' samples.

The chain employs TRBV20-1 and TRBJ1-5, with D perhaps TRBD1 (6 bases). Germline CDR1 reads DFQATT; CDR2 reads SNEGSKA (reference sequence). Trimming took 4 bases from V and 6 from J, leaving 10 bases between them. The CDR3 is 12 amino acids. CDR3 coding DNA: TGCAGTGCTACAGGGGAAACTCAGCCCCAGCATTTT. It specifies CSATGETQPQHF.

This clonotype was counted at least ten times. The chain recombines TRBV24-1 with TRBJ2-2; TRBD1 is a possible D gene (6 bases). Germline loops: CDR1 KGHDR, CDR2 SFDVKD. The CDR3 totals 15 residues. V was clipped by 0 bases and J by 6 bases, with 10 bases between them. The CDR3 coding sequence is TGTGCCACCAGTGATTTGCCCCAGGGGTCCGGGGAGCTGTTTTTT. It is translated as CATSDLPQGSGELFF.

This clonotype was seen repeatedly, ten times or more. The gene calls are TRBV20-1 and TRBJ2-3; the D is unclear. Germline CDR1 reads DFQATT; CDR2 reads SNEGSKA (reference sequence). The CDR3 consists of 15 residues. V lost 5 bases, J lost 0 bases, and 15 bases lay in between. The DNA of the CDR3 is TGCAGTGCTCCAAGCACTGAAACTAGCACAGATACGCAGTATTTT. Its protein is CSAPSTETSTDTQYF.

This clonotype has only a few counts. The chain recombines TRBV29-1 with TRBJ2-2; no reliable D call. CDR3 length: 12 residues. The V end was cut by 7 bases, the J end by 1 base, with 7 bases between. CDR1 is SQVTM and CDR2 is ANQGSEA in the germline V gene. CDR3 protein: CSGGMNTGELFF. The CDR3 nucleotides read TGCAGCGGTGGCATGAACACCGGGGAGCTGTTTTTT.

This clonotype has at least ten counts. The chain joins TRBV7-9 to TRBJ1-2; no firm D call. The CDR3 extends over 11 amino acids. CDR1 SEHNR and CDR2 FQNEAQ come from the germline V gene (reference sequence). The V end lost 2 bases, the J end lost 8 bases, and 6 bases lay between the germline ends. The CDR3 loop is CASSLSQGYTF. DNA of the CDR3: TGTGCCAGCAGCTTATCACAGGGCTACACCTTC.

This clonotype was picked up a small number of times. The chain uses TRBV12-3 or TRBV12-4 and TRBJ2-7; a possible D gene is TRBD2 (6 bases). This CDR3 contains 13 residues. The V end was cut by 6 bases, the J end by 2 bases, with 11 bases between. The CDR3 coding sequence is TGTGCCAGCAGCCTAGCGCGGCCCTACGAGCAGTACGTC. Residues: CASSLARPYEQYV.

Ten or more counts support this clonotype. CDR3 nucleotides: TGCAGTGCTAGTCTTCCTGTGGGGGCTCTTGGGGCTGAAGCTTTCTTT. Translation gives CSASLPVGALGAEAFF. This rearrangement joins TRBV20-1 to TRBJ1-1, with D tentatively TRBD1 (6 bases). Germline CDR1 and CDR2: DFQATT and SNEGSKA (reference sequence). This CDR3 is 16 amino acids long. V lost 3 bases and J lost 6, with 23 bases in between.

There are many counts of this clonotype. The rearrangement links TRBV10-3 to TRBJ1-1; D gene unclear. Trimming pared 0 bases from V and 3 bases from J, leaving 14 bases between. The CDR3 contains 16 residues. Germline assignment: CDR1 ENHRY and CDR2 SYGVKD. The CDR3 nucleotides are TGTGCCATCAGTGAGTCGTGGGGTTTCCGGGACACTGAAGCTTTCTTT. Its translation: CAISESWGFRDTEAFF.

This clonotype was recorded at least ten times. CDR3 coding DNA: TGCAGTGCCGGGACCGCCCACTACGGCGAGCAGTACTTC. Its translation: CSAGTAHYGEQYF. This rearrangement joins TRBV20-1 to TRBJ2-7; perhaps D is TRBD1 or TRBD2 (5 bases each). The CDR3 length is 13 residues. Per germline, CDR1 DFQATT and CDR2 SNEGSKA (reference sequence). V lost 6 bases and J 6 bases, leaving 18 bases between the germline ends.

This clonotype was observed at least ten times. CDR3 nucleotides: TGTGCCAGCTCTCTCTCGCTGAGGGTTGGCTACACCTTC. It specifies CASSLSLRVGYTF. The chain couples TRBV28 to TRBJ1-2; D not certain. Germline V gives CDR1 MDHEN, CDR2 SYDVKM. Trimming left V 8 bases short and J 7 bases short, with 17 bases between. This CDR3 contains 13 residues.

Ten or more counts support this clonotype. The chain has TRBV7-6 and TRBJ2-3, with D possibly being TRBD1 or TRBD2 (5 bases each). This CDR3 has 15 amino acids. Deletions cut 3 bases from V and 4 bases from J, with 14 bases between. CDR1 SGHVS and CDR2 FNYEAQ come from the germline V gene. The CDR3 coding sequence is TGTGCCAGCAGCTTTGGGGGTCGAGGGGCAGATACGCAGTATTTT. It translates to CASSFGGRGADTQYF.

The table lists this clonotype with a few counts. The rearrangement uses TRBV5-4 and TRBJ2-5, with 8 bases matching TRBD2. With V trimmed by 3 bases and J by 2 bases, 6 bases remained unmatched. This CDR3 is built from 15 residues. CDR1 is SGHNT and CDR2 is YYREEE in the germline V gene (reference sequence). The CDR3 DNA is TGTGCCAGCAGCTCGGACTCGGGGGGGCAAGAGACCCAGTACTTC. This encodes CASSSDSGGQETQYF.

This clonotype was found many times. This rearrangement joins TRBV20-1 to TRBJ1-6; weak D call: TRBD1 (6 bases). Germline V gene lookup returns CDR1 DFQATT and CDR2 SNEGSKA (reference sequence). The V end lost 3 bases, the J end lost 6 bases, and 12 bases lay between the germline ends. This CDR3 comprises 14 residues. The CDR3, as DNA: TGCAGTGCTAGTACGGGGGCCTCTAATTCACCCCTCCACTTT. The encoded protein is CSASTGASNSPLHF.

This clonotype came up many times. This chain links TRBV12-3 or TRBV12-4 with TRBJ1-1; maybe TRBD1 (6 bases). The CDR3 totals 14 residues. Trimming took off 3 bases at V and 4 bases at J, with 12 bases between the two ends. This chain's CDR3 is CASSLEGVVTEAFF. The CDR3, as DNA: TGTGCCAGCAGTTTGGAGGGGGTGGTCACTGAAGCTTTCTTT.

In regard to this clonotype: Being one base from a much bigger clone, this may be a read error. The rearrangement links TRBV28 to TRBJ1-2, with no clear D. The CDR3 is made up of 14 amino acids. Germline lookup yields CDR1 MDHEN and CDR2 SYDVKM. V gave up 7 bases and J gave up 4 bases, with 16 bases separating them. CDR3 DNA sequence: TGTGCCAGCATTTTCACGGACGGGCCCTATGGCTACACCTTC. Translating it yields CASIFTDGPYGYTF.

This clonotype was recorded many times. The chain couples TRBV11-3 to TRBJ1-1; the D gene is possibly TRBD1 (6 bases). Trimming pared 5 bases from V and 4 bases from J, leaving 11 bases between. Germline CDR1 is SGHNT and CDR2 is YENEEA. The CDR3 runs to 13 residues. The chain's CDR3 is CASSNSGVTEAFF. CDR3 bases: TGTGCCAGCAGCAATTCAGGGGTCACTGAAGCTTTCTTT. Looking up the rest from reference TRBV11-3 and TRBJ1-1 gives the full variable domain: EAGVVQSPRYKIIEKKQPVAFWCNPISGHNTLYWYLQNLGQGPELLIRYENEEAVDDSQLPKDRFSAERLKGVDSTLKIQPAELGDSAVYLCASSNSGVTEAFFGQGTRLTVV.

In its sample, this clonotype was seen many times. J is TRBJ2-7 and V is TRBV28; 11 bases map to TRBD2. J gave up 4 bases and V 3 bases, and 2 bases lay outside the gene matches. This CDR3 spans 14 amino acids. Germline CDR1 and CDR2: MDHEN and SYDVKM. The CDR3 DNA sequence: TGTGCCAGCAGTTTGGGACTAGCGGCTTACGAGCAGTACGTC. It translates to CASSLGLAAYEQYV.

This clonotype was counted only a few times. This sequence joins TRBV28 and TRBJ1-4; D remains unclear. The V gene's germline CDR1 is MDHEN and CDR2 SYDVKM. CDR3 length: 12 amino acids. The V and J ends lost 4 bases and 13 bases respectively, with 13 bases between them. The CDR3 protein is CASSSGWRLLFF. The CDR3, as DNA: TGTGCCAGCAGTTCCGGGTGGCGACTACTGTTTTTT.

This clonotype was counted many times. The chain is built from TRBV12-3 or TRBV12-4 and TRBJ1-4, with unresolved D. Trimming shortened V by 3 bases and J by 8 bases, and 4 bases separated the two germline ends. The CDR3 extends over 11 amino acids. The CDR3 spells CASSLREKLFF. CDR3 nucleotides: TGTGCCAGCAGTTTGAGAGAAAAACTGTTTTTT.